These 20 T cell receptor beta chains share one sample of origin, sequenced in a study of blood T cell repertoires in COVID-19. Here immunoSEQ multiplex PCR was the method, and the copy in TCRdb shows in-frame clones only, minus some. The sample includes some 180,000 clones, around 80% seen only once; the top ten take roughly 7.2%. The source material was peripheral blood. All receptors derive from a woman aged 40-49 years with COVID-19, enrolled during active disease.

As for this clone: One end of the junction is discordant with germline, which a read error may explain. The V call is TRBV9, the J call TRBJ2-1; D is unresolved. This CDR3 spans 11 amino acids. Germline V gene data show CDR1 as SGDLS and CDR2 as YYNGEE. The CDR3: CASGSLLSPIF. The CDR3, as DNA: TGTGCCAGCGGTAGCCTACTTTCGCCAATCTTC.

This chain uses TRBV9 with TRBJ2-1, with 10 bases lining up with TRBD2. This CDR3 spans 14 amino acids. Germline V CDR1 and CDR2: SGDLS, YYNGEE. J lost 15 bases, V lost 0 bases, and 9 bases had no gene match. CDR3: CASSVGSRLAGVFF. As DNA, the CDR3 is TGTGCCAGCAGCGTAGGTTCTCGGCTAGCGGGAGTGTTCTTC.

The chain uses TRBV7-8 and TRBJ1-5; 11 bases map to TRBD1. Trimming at V came to 1 base and at J to 7 bases, leaving 6 bases not matched to a gene. The CDR3 has 16 amino acids. CDR1 is SGHVS, CDR2 FQNEAQ, per germline. The chain's CDR3 is CASSLGTGGRDQPQHF. CDR3 nucleotides: TGTGCCAGCAGCTTAGGGACAGGGGGCCGTGACCAGCCCCAGCATTTT.

This chain joins TRBV18 and TRBJ1-3; TRBD1 matches at 7 bases. The ends lost 3 bases at V and 6 bases at J; junction bases unmatched: 8. Germline assignment: CDR1 KGHSH and CDR2 LQKENI. This CDR3 is built from 15 residues. The CDR3 here is CASSPSRQGANTIYF. CDR3 nucleotides: TGTGCCAGCTCACCTTCTCGACAGGGAGCAAACACCATATATTTT.

This chain links TRBV19 with TRBJ1-1; possible D gene TRBD1, 6 bases. Trimming pared 4 bases from V and 5 bases from J, leaving 17 bases between. CDR1 is LNHDA and CDR2 is SQIVND in the germline V gene (reference sequence). The CDR3 contains 15 residues. The CDR3 sequence is CASSTKGGSGTEAFF. The CDR3 nucleotides are TGTGCCAGTAGTACAAAGGGGGGGAGTGGTACTGAAGCTTTCTTT.

The chain employs TRBV24-1 and TRBJ2-5; D gene uncertain. V lost 4 bases, J lost 4 bases, and 6 bases lay in between. The germline gives CDR1 KGHDR, CDR2 SFDVKD. The length of the CDR3 is 12 residues. Written as DNA, the CDR3 is TGTGCCACCAGTGAGCCCGGAGAGACCCAGTACTTC. Protein: CATSEPGETQYF.

This clone was detected only once. The chain has TRBV27 and TRBJ1-1; 10 positions agree with TRBD1. The J segment lost 1 base and the V segment lost 8 bases, leaving 4 bases of the junction unmatched. This CDR3 is 14 amino acids long. Germline CDR1 and CDR2: MNHEY and SMNVEV (reference sequence). CDR3 DNA: TGTGCCAGCCTCGGGACAGGGGCGAACACTGAAGCTTTCTTT. Translated, it gives CASLGTGANTEAFF.

This sequence joins TRBV2 and TRBJ1-1; tentative D call: TRBD1 (6 bases). Germline V gene lookup returns CDR1 SNHLY and CDR2 FYNNEI. V dropped 6 bases and J dropped 3 bases, with 20 bases sitting between them. CDR3 length equals 16 residues. As DNA, the CDR3 is TGTGCCAGCAGCCCTCAATCTGGGGGCGGATACACTGAAGCTTTCTTT. This gives the protein CASSPQSGGGYTEAFF. Full variable domain (remainder filled in from reference TRBV2 and TRBJ1-1): EPEVTQTPSHQVTQMGQEVILRCVPISNHLYFYWYRQILGQKVEFLVSFYNNEISEKSEIFDDQFSVERPDGSNFTLKIRSTKLEDSAMYFCASSPQSGGGYTEAFFGQGTRLTVV.

This clone was observed once. The CDR3 DNA reads as TGTGCCAGCAGCTTAGGGACAGTCTACGAGCAGTACTTC. Residues: CASSLGTVYEQYF. V is TRBV11-2 and J is TRBJ2-7; tentatively, D is TRBD1 (6 bases). The CDR3 is made up of 13 amino acids. CDR1 SGHAT and CDR2 FQNNGV come from the germline V gene. V lost 1 base to trimming and J lost 3 bases, with 7 bases between them. The whole variable domain, filled in from reference TRBV11-2 and TRBJ2-7, reads EAGVAQSPRYKIIEKRQSVAFWCNPISGHATLYWYQQILGQGPKLLIQFQNNGVVDDSQLPKDRFSAERLKGVDSTLKIQPAKLEDSAVYLCASSLGTVYEQYFGPGTRLTVT.

This clone was seen just once. The CDR3 is CASSTTGQGNNSPLHF. The CDR3 DNA reads as TGTGCCAGCAGCACCACCGGACAGGGGAATAATTCACCCCTCCACTTT. The chain employs TRBV11-2 and TRBJ1-6, with 9 bases fitting TRBD1. This CDR3 region has 16 residues. The trim removed 5 bases at V and 5 bases at J, leaving 7 bases unmatched. Germline CDR1 SGHAT, CDR2 FQNNGV.

This sequence joins TRBV7-9 and TRBJ2-1; D uncertain. The CDR3 sequence is 12 residues long. The V end lost 4 bases, the J end lost 10 bases, and 11 bases lay between the germline ends. Germline CDR1 is SEHNR and CDR2 is FQNEAQ (reference sequence). The CDR3 spells CASSSNEVEQFF. The CDR3 nucleotides read TGTGCCAGCAGCTCGAATGAGGTGGAGCAGTTCTTC.

The chain links TRBV25-1 to TRBJ1-2, with D unclear. Trimming shortened V by 3 bases and J by 5 bases, and 7 bases separated the two germline ends. CDR1 is MGHDK, CDR2 SYGVNS, per germline. This CDR3 region has 12 residues. Written as DNA, the CDR3 is TGTGCCAGCAGTGACCAGATATATGGCTACACCTTC. Its protein product is CASSDQIYGYTF.

The rearrangement links TRBV7-8 to TRBJ1-2; tentative D call: TRBD1 (5 bases). The CDR3 contains 12 residues. V was cut by 1 base and J by 11 bases, with 11 bases left in between. In germline, CDR1 is SGHVS, CDR2 FQNEAQ. As DNA, the CDR3 is TGTGCCAGCAGCTTAGGGGGGGGTCGGTACACCTTC. Translating gives CASSLGGGRYTF.

The chain recombines TRBV24-1 with TRBJ2-3; 8 bases match TRBD1. Trimming at V came to 2 bases and at J to 4 bases, leaving 7 bases not matched to a gene. The V gene's germline CDR1 is KGHDR and CDR2 SFDVKD. This CDR3 has 16 amino acids. CDR3 protein: CATSDYKDRESDTQYF. CDR3 nucleotide sequence: TGTGCCACCAGTGATTATAAGGACAGGGAGTCAGATACGCAGTATTTT.

The chain couples TRBV13 to TRBJ1-2, with 12 nucleotides matching TRBD1. From germline, CDR1 is PRHDT and CDR2 FYEKMQ (reference sequence). CDR3 length equals 16 residues. V lost 5 bases, J lost 3 bases, and 7 bases stayed unmatched. The DNA for the CDR3 is TGTGCCAGCAGCCCCCGGGACAGGGGGCTGGACTATGGCTACACCTTC. Translated, it gives CASSPRDRGLDYGYTF.

With respect to this clone: In the same sample, other DNA sequences code for this CDR3. The chain is built from TRBV5-1 and TRBJ2-1, with D tentatively TRBD1 (6 bases). Between the trimmed V and J ends, which lost 0 bases and 0 bases, there was a span of 7 bases. Germline CDR1 reads SGHRS; CDR2 reads YFSETQ. The CDR3 extends over 15 amino acids. The CDR3 nucleotides read TGCGCCAGCAGCTTGGGAGGGGGCTCCTACAATGAGCAGTTCTTC. Translated, it gives CASSLGGGSYNEQFF.

This chain connects TRBV3-1 (or the pseudogene TRBV3-2) to TRBJ1-1, with D hard to call. Germline loops: CDR1 LGHDT, CDR2 YNNKEL (reference sequence). CDR3 length: 12 residues. V was cut by 3 bases and J by 10 bases, with 12 bases left in between. The CDR3 spells CASSHLEGGAFF. DNA for the CDR3: TGTGCCAGCAGCCACCTTGAGGGTGGAGCTTTCTTT.

This clone has only one observation. This chain joins TRBV5-1 and TRBJ1-1; D not resolved. Trimming cost V 4 bases and J 3 bases, with 10 bases left between them. Per germline, CDR1 SGHRS and CDR2 YFSETQ. This CDR3 spans 13 amino acids. DNA for the CDR3: TGCGCCAGCAGCCTAGGATCGGACACTGAAGCTTTCTTT. Its protein is CASSLGSDTEAFF.

The rearrangement uses TRBV2 and TRBJ2-6; D is perhaps TRBD2 (6 bases). Germline V gives CDR1 SNHLY, CDR2 FYNNEI. This CDR3 contains 16 residues. The V and J ends lost 5 bases and 0 bases respectively, with 11 bases between them. As DNA, the CDR3 is TGTGCCAGCAGTCCACGGGGGATCTCTGGGGCCAACGTCCTGACTTTC. It codes for CASSPRGISGANVLTF.

This chain uses TRBV29-1 with TRBJ1-2; 7 bases match TRBD1. This CDR3 is 11 amino acids long. The trim removed 4 bases at V and 12 bases at J, leaving 8 bases unmatched. Looked up from germline, CDR1 is SQVTM and CDR2 is ANQGSEA. Written as DNA, the CDR3 is TGCAGCGTTGGACAGGGTGGGGGCCACACCTTC. It specifies CSVGQGGGHTF. Together with reference TRBV29-1 and TRBJ1-2, the CDR3 gives the full variable domain: SAVISQKPSRDICQRGTSLTIQCQVDSQVTMMFWYRQQPGQSLTLIATANQGSEATYESGFVIDKFPISRPNLTFSTLTVSNMSPEDSSIYLCSVGQGGGHTFGSGTRLTVV.